The sequence of this T cell receptor beta chain was determined in a study of identical twins. Study-level findings and limits: Potential partial confounding of zero-insertion analyses by invariant MAIT and iNKT cells was noted. In cord blood, abundant beta clonotypes had fewer insertions; memory showed no trend. Within twin pairs, the out-of-frame alpha sequences they shared showed excess low generation probability.

From the 5' RACE reads, TCRdb called clonotypes with MiXCR, one entry per CDR3 protein. This table has under 300,000 distinct CDR3 sequences, roughly 13% appearing once. Per the germline V gene, CDR1 is MNHEY and CDR2 is SMNVEV (reference sequence). The CDR3 has 16 residues. V was clipped by 1 base and J by 4 bases; unmatched bases: 5. Ten or more counts support this clonotype. Its antigen is unidentified. The same specimen was also included in a second study, on yellow fever vaccine responses in identical twins. From that second work: Vaccine-induced T cell responses in twins were reportedly observed to appear partly convergent, partly personalized.

The sequencing sample was made of memory (CD45RO+) T cells sorted from blood. The V call is TRBV27, the J call TRBJ2-2; the match to TRBD1 covers 8 bases. This receptor was obtained from a young woman in good health. The CDR3 nucleotides read TGTGCCAGCAGTTTATTTCAGGGGGCTGGCACCGGGGAGCTGTTTTTT. It specifies CASSLFQGAGTGELFF.